This T cell receptor (beta chain) was documented in a study of OX40 agonist ivuxolimab in advanced cancers. In the study overall: The patients received ivuxolimab by intravenous route every 2 weeks at 0.01 to 10 mg/kg. Aged roughly 20 to 85 with a mean of about 60 years, they were under 85% male.

Concerning this clone: No antigen is known for it.

TCRdb keeps only in-frame clones here, not all; method: immunoSEQ multiplex PCR. The sample has 35,000 to 45,000 clones; 89% are singletons. Whole-study results and caveats: Expanded clones were, on average, more numerous in CD8+ T cells than in CD4+. Still undetermined is the antigen specificity of the expanded peripheral T cells.

The sample consisted of CD4+ or CD8+ T cells sorted from blood, taken in a trial of the OX40 agonist ivuxolimab. The receptor comes from an adult with an advanced solid tumor such as melanoma, head and neck, liver or kidney cancer.

Here the CDR3 reads CASSLSGFGNEQFF. The CDR3 DNA is TGTGCCAGCAGTTTATCCGGGTTTGGCAATGAGCAGTTCTTC. The chain uses TRBV27 and TRBJ2-1; D uncertain. The CDR3 is made up of 14 amino acids. V was trimmed by 0 bases and J by 6 bases, leaving 9 bases between them. From germline, CDR1 is MNHEY and CDR2 SMNVEV (reference sequence).